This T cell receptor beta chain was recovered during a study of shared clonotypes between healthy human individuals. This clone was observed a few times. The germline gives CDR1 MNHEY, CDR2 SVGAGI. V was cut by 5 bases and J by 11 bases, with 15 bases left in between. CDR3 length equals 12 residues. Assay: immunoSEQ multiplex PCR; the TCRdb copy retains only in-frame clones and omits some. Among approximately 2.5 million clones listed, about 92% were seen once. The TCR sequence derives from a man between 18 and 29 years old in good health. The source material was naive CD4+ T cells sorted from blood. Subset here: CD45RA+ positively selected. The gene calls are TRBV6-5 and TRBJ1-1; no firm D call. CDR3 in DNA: TGTGCCAGCAGTCCAACCGCGAGGACGGCTTTCTTT. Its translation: CASSPTARTAFF.